This passage covers 14 T cell receptor beta chains from one sample sequenced in a study of PD-1 blockade in classical Hodgkin lymphoma. Every patient experienced relapse after autologous stem cell transplantation, and brentuximab vedotin exposure varied. TCRdb's table, derived via immunoSEQ multiplex PCR, lists solely in-frame clones and lacks some. The repertoire holds approximately 44,000 clones, roughly three quarters seen once, with around 24% in the top ten. The sequencing here drew on peripheral blood mononuclear cells (PBMCs), taken at baseline. These receptors all stem from a human donor with classical Hodgkin lymphoma.

The chain links TRBV7-9 to TRBJ2-2, with D possibly being TRBD1 or TRBD2 (5 bases each). This CDR3 spans 15 amino acids. CDR1 SEHNR and CDR2 FQNEAQ come from the germline V gene (reference sequence). V was trimmed by 1 base and J by 5 bases, leaving 11 bases between them. CDR3 in amino acids: CASSLVGPGTGELFF. CDR3 DNA: TGTGCCAGCAGCTTAGTGGGACCGGGAACCGGGGAGCTGTTTTTT. The full variable domain, with the rest looked up from reference TRBV7-9 and TRBJ2-2, is DTGVSQNPRHKITKRGQNVTFRCDPISEHNRLYWYRQTLGQGPEFLTYFQNEAQLEKSRLLSDRFSAERPKGSFSTLEIQRTEQGDSAMYLCASSLVGPGTGELFFGEGSRLTVL.

The CDR3 here is CASSSPGTGANVLTF. DNA of the CDR3: TGTGCCAGCAGTTCCCCAGGGACCGGGGCCAACGTCCTGACTTTC. J is TRBJ2-6 and V is TRBV27; D is tentatively TRBD1 or TRBD2 (5 bases each). Germline CDR1 reads MNHEY; CDR2 reads SMNVEV (reference sequence). V shed 4 bases and J shed 4 bases, with 11 bases lying between them. This CDR3 has 15 amino acids.

This chain links TRBV10-1 with TRBJ2-5; D remains ambiguous. Germline assignment: CDR1 WNHNN and CDR2 SYGVQD (reference sequence). Trimming took 0 bases from V and 1 from J, leaving 9 bases between them. This CDR3 contains 15 residues. CDR3: CASSESVGSQETQYF. In DNA form, the CDR3 reads TGCGCCAGCAGTGAGTCGGTGGGATCCCAAGAGACCCAGTACTTC.

This clone has more than one count but fewer than ten. The V gene is TRBV28, the J gene TRBJ2-3; D remains unclear. V lost 4 bases and J lost 6, with 5 bases in between. The CDR3 spans 11 residues. Looked up from germline, CDR1 is MDHEN and CDR2 is SYDVKM. CDR3 DNA: TGTGCCAGCAGTTGGGTCGATACGCAGTATTTT. The encoded protein is CASSWVDTQYF.

A few counts support this clone. The chain combines TRBV10-3 with TRBJ1-5, with D possibly TRBD1 on 5 matching bases. Per germline, CDR1 ENHRY and CDR2 SYGVKD. CDR3 size: 20 residues. Trimming pared 3 bases from V and 0 bases from J, leaving 24 bases between. The CDR3 sequence is CAISDPDSPEGLYSNQPQHF. The DNA of the CDR3 is TGTGCCATCAGTGACCCAGACAGCCCCGAGGGGCTATATAGCAATCAGCCCCAGCATTTT.

This clone is a singleton in its sample. This chain connects TRBV10-3 to TRBJ2-7; 13 bases are a match to TRBD2. V trimming: 2 bases; J trimming: 5 bases; junction bases outside the gene matches: 0. Germline CDR1 ENHRY, CDR2 SYGVKD. CDR3 length: 14 amino acids. CDR3 region: CAISEGLAGDEQYF. The CDR3 region has the DNA TGTGCCATCAGTGAGGGACTAGCGGGAGACGAGCAGTACTTC.

The chain links TRBV6-5 to TRBJ2-7; weak D call: TRBD1 (6 bases). This CDR3 contains 15 residues. V lost 6 bases to trimming and J lost 0 bases, with 15 bases between them. Germline V gene lookup returns CDR1 MNHEY and CDR2 SVGAGI. For the CDR3, the DNA is TGTGCCAGCAGGCCGACAGGCGCCAGCTCCTACGAGCAGTACTTC. Residues: CASRPTGASSYEQYF.

This clone occurred once. The CDR3 region has the DNA TGTGCCAGCAGCTTAGACAGGGCAGCTTTCTTT. Translating it yields CASSLDRAAFF. V and J are TRBV7-8 and TRBJ1-1; weak D call: TRBD1 (6 bases). V shed 1 base and J shed 10 bases, with 7 bases lying between them. Germline lookup yields CDR1 SGHVS and CDR2 FQNEAQ. The CDR3 is 11 amino acids.

The chain carries TRBV2 and TRBJ2-5; 8 bases are shared with TRBD1. The trim removed 2 bases at V and 4 bases at J, leaving 9 bases unmatched. The CDR3 is made up of 16 amino acids. Per the germline V gene, CDR1 is SNHLY and CDR2 is FYNNEI. CDR3 coding DNA: TGTGCCAGCAGTGAACCGTATGGCAGGGGGCCAGAGACCCAGTACTTC. It is translated as CASSEPYGRGPETQYF.

The chain has TRBV7-9 and TRBJ2-5; 9 nucleotides align to TRBD2. CDR3 length equals 13 residues. CDR1 is SEHNR and CDR2 is FQNEAQ in the germline V gene (reference sequence). The junction had 8 bases not matched to a gene; V was cut back by 11 bases and J by 4 bases. The CDR3 sequence is CAVVAGVGETQYF. The DNA of the CDR3 is TGTGCCGTCGTAGCGGGAGTCGGAGAGACCCAGTACTTC. Supplemented by reference TRBV7-9 and TRBJ2-5, the full variable domain reads DTGVSQNPRHKITKRGQNVTFRCDPISEHNRLYWYRQTLGQGPEFLTYFQNEAQLEKSRLLSDRFSAERPKGSFSTLEIQRTEQGDSAMYLCAVVAGVGETQYFGPGTRLLVL.

The chain joins TRBV7-3 to TRBJ2-1; 9 bases are shared with TRBD2. With 1 base clipped from V and 8 bases from J, the junction kept 9 bases outside the gene matches. The CDR3 length is 16 residues. Germline CDR1 reads SGHTA; CDR2 reads FQGTGA. The CDR3 sequence: CASSLKGREGRDEQFF. The CDR3 DNA reads as TGTGCCAGCAGCTTAAAGGGGCGGGAGGGCCGAGATGAGCAGTTCTTC.

CDR3 coding DNA: TGTGCCAGCAGCTTCTCCTACGAGCAGTACTTC. Amino acid sequence: CASSFSYEQYF. The chain combines TRBV7-2 with TRBJ2-7, with no clear D. Between the trimmed V and J ends, which lost 3 bases and 0 bases, there was a span of 0 bases. This CDR3 is built from 11 residues. CDR1 SGHTA and CDR2 FQGNSA come from the germline V gene.

Only one count was recorded for this clone. The chain links TRBV6-6 to TRBJ2-1; the match to TRBD2 covers 9 bases. CDR3 size: 14 residues. The V segment lost 4 bases and the J segment 9 bases; nucleotides outside the gene matches: 7. Germline V gene sequence: CDR1 MNHNY, CDR2 SVGAGI (reference sequence). The CDR3 is CASSFPGLASEQFF. The CDR3 DNA reads as TGTGCCAGCAGTTTCCCGGGACTAGCATCTGAGCAGTTCTTC.

The J gene is TRBJ2-7, the V gene TRBV14; 9 nucleotides agree with TRBD2. Looked up from germline, CDR1 is SGHDN and CDR2 is FVKESK. This CDR3 spans 16 amino acids. V was pared by 0 bases and J by 2 bases, with 5 bases of the junction left unmatched. The CDR3, as DNA: TGTGCCAGCAGCCAAGATCGAGGCGGGAGGGCCTACGAGCAGTACTTC. Encoded protein: CASSQDRGGRAYEQYF.